Listed here are 15 T cell receptor beta chains from one sample, sequenced in a study of T cell clonotyping in hematopoietic cell transplantation (dated by TCRdb to the early 2020s). The library relied on the immunoSEQ multiplex PCR assay. The table was pulled from immuneACCESS by TCRdb, which kept in-frame rearrangements only. Such tables lose some clones; where checked, under half of the loss comes from unresolved V genes, and the rest has no known cause. The sample table records about 6,400 clones; around 86% of these occur just once. Of the sample, 8.1% falls within the top ten clones. The time point label for this specimen denotes: 100 days after allo-HCT. The input for sequencing was peripheral blood mononuclear cells, taken 100 days after allogeneic stem cell transplant. Receptors originate from a male patient between 40 and 49 years old who had an allogeneic stem cell transplant from an unrelated donor, so the T cells may come from the graft donor. Some clones in this sample may be carry-over from other donors' samples.

There are a few counts of this clone. The chain uses TRBV27 and TRBJ2-2, with unresolved D. This CDR3 contains 13 residues. From germline, CDR1 is MNHEY and CDR2 SMNVEV (reference sequence). V was shortened by 2 bases and J by 6 bases, with 7 bases between the two germline ends. The CDR3 region has the DNA TGTGCCAGCAGTTTAGTTGCCCCCGGGGAGCTGTTTTTT. It translates to CASSLVAPGELFF.

The chain has TRBV5-1 and TRBJ1-1; 7 bases are a match to TRBD1. This CDR3 has 15 amino acids. Germline assignment: CDR1 SGHRS and CDR2 YFSETQ. With 0 bases clipped from V and 1 base from J, the junction kept 3 bases outside the gene matches. In nucleotides, the CDR3 is TGCGCCAGCAGCTTGGAGACAGGGCAGAACACTGAAGCTTTCTTT. It translates to CASSLETGQNTEAFF.

The chain couples TRBV5-4 to TRBJ2-3; tentatively, D is TRBD1 or TRBD2 (5 bases each). This CDR3 region has 14 residues. V was cut by 0 bases and J by 9 bases, with 14 bases left in between. The germline CDR1 and CDR2 sequences are SGHNT and YYREEE (reference sequence). Written as DNA, the CDR3 is TGTGCCAGCAGCTTGGCCTCAGTTGGGGGAACGCAGTATTTT. This codes for CASSLASVGGTQYF.

The V call is TRBV28, the J call TRBJ1-2, with 7 bases matching TRBD1. Germline trimming cut 6 bases from V and 3 bases from J; bases unmatched to any gene: 13. CDR3 length: 16 amino acids. CDR1 MDHEN and CDR2 SYDVKM come from the germline V gene. As DNA, the CDR3 is TGTGCCAGCAGACCTCCCGCAGGGGGGGGGTACTATGGCTACACCTTC. This sequence encodes CASRPPAGGGYYGYTF.

Comment on this clone: Compared with germline, one end of the junction differs, possibly owing to a read error. The gene calls are TRBV2 and TRBJ2-6; D may be TRBD2 (7 bases). This CDR3 is 15 amino acids long. Germline CDR1 is SNHLY and CDR2 is FYNNEI. The CDR3 DNA is TGTGCCAGCGGTGAGGGGGGGGCTGGGGCCAACGTCCTGACTTTC. This gives the protein CASGEGGAGANVLTF. Using reference TRBV2 and TRBJ2-6 for the parts outside the CDR3, the full variable domain is EPEVTQTPSHQVTQMGQEVILRCVPISNHLYFYWYRQILGQKVEFLVSFYNNEISEKSEIFDDQFSVERPDGSNFTLKIRSTKLEDSAMYFCASGEGGAGANVLTFGAGSRLTVL.

The chain uses TRBV2 and TRBJ1-2, with D hard to call. V gave up 8 bases and J gave up 4 bases, with 17 bases separating them. The CDR3 has 14 amino acids. Germline V gene data show CDR1 as SNHLY and CDR2 as FYNNEI. The CDR3 protein is CASVPPGSTYGYTF. The CDR3, as DNA: TGTGCCAGCGTCCCCCCAGGTTCAACCTATGGCTACACCTTC. Supplemented by reference TRBV2 and TRBJ1-2, the full variable domain reads EPEVTQTPSHQVTQMGQEVILRCVPISNHLYFYWYRQILGQKVEFLVSFYNNEISEKSEIFDDQFSVERPDGSNFTLKIRSTKLEDSAMYFCASVPPGSTYGYTFGSGTRLTVV.

The chain joins TRBV4-3 to TRBJ2-2; D not certain. The V end was cut by 7 bases, the J end by 4 bases, with 16 bases between. Germline V lookup: CDR1 LGHNA, CDR2 YSLEER. This CDR3 region has 15 residues. CDR3 nucleotides: TGCGCCAGCACCCCGTTGCGAGGCGGCACCGGGGAGCTGTTTTTT. Amino acid sequence: CASTPLRGGTGELFF.

The chain is built from TRBV4-3 and TRBJ1-1; D is unclear. There are 13 residues in the CDR3. Germline CDR1 reads LGHNA; CDR2 reads YSLEER. Trimming shortened V by 8 bases and J by 1 base, and 11 bases separated the two germline ends. The CDR3 DNA is TGCGCCAGCCAACTATGGGGGAACACTGAAGCTTTCTTT. Amino acid sequence: CASQLWGNTEAFF.

The table lists this clone with a count of one. The chain combines TRBV5-5 with TRBJ2-7, with D maybe TRBD1 (6 bases). Germline V CDR1 and CDR2: SGHKS, YYEKEE (reference sequence). With 4 bases removed from V and 3 bases from J, the gap between germline ends came to 20 bases. The CDR3 runs to 16 residues. Here the CDR3 reads CASSPAPGQIDYEQYF. In nucleotides, the CDR3 is TGTGCCAGCAGCCCGGCCCCCGGACAGATCGACTACGAGCAGTACTTC.

This sequence joins TRBV7-8 and TRBJ2-2, with 8 bases lining up with TRBD2. From germline, CDR1 is SGHVS and CDR2 FQNEAQ. The CDR3 consists of 16 residues. The ends lost 5 bases at V and 0 bases at J; junction bases unmatched: 5. The CDR3 DNA sequence: TGTGCCAGCAGCCCGGGGGGGAATACGAACACCGGGGAGCTGTTTTTT. As protein: CASSPGGNTNTGELFF.

The chain uses TRBV7-8 and TRBJ2-7; a weak D match, TRBD2 (5 bases). The CDR3 is made up of 14 amino acids. In germline, CDR1 is SGHVS, CDR2 FQNEAQ. The V and J ends lost 0 bases and 6 bases respectively, with 12 bases between them. The DNA for the CDR3 is TGTGCCAGCAGCTTAGCCGGAGGAGTTCCCGAGCAGTACTTC. Its protein product is CASSLAGGVPEQYF.

The chain recombines TRBV6-4 with TRBJ2-7; the match to TRBD2 covers 10 bases. Germline trimming cut 0 bases from V and 0 bases from J; bases unmatched to any gene: 8. The CDR3 spans 18 residues. Germline V gene data show CDR1 as MRHNA and CDR2 as SNTAGT. CDR3 DNA: TGTGCCAGCAGTGACTCGGTACTAGCGGGGATCGACTCCTACGAGCAGTACTTC. Translation: CASSDSVLAGIDSYEQYF.

The V gene is TRBV4-3, the J gene TRBJ1-5; TRBD1 aligns across 7 bases. The V segment lost 0 bases and the J segment 5 bases; nucleotides outside the gene matches: 13. In germline, CDR1 is LGHNA, CDR2 YSLEER. The CDR3 contains 18 residues. The CDR3 loop is CASSQDRLDRDYYQPQHF. CDR3 DNA: TGCGCCAGCAGCCAAGATAGGCTCGACAGGGACTATTATCAGCCCCAGCATTTT.

The CDR3 DNA is TGTGCCAGCAGTTACTCCGCAGGGCTGAACACTGAAGCTTTCTTT. Translation gives CASSYSAGLNTEAFF. This chain connects TRBV6-5 to TRBJ1-1; D perhaps matches TRBD1 (5 bases). This CDR3 spans 15 amino acids. Germline V CDR1 and CDR2: MNHEY, SVGAGI. The ends were cut back, 0 bases at V and 0 bases at J, with 8 bases in the middle.

V and J are TRBV27 and TRBJ2-7, with D maybe TRBD1 (6 bases). Trimming took off 5 bases at V and 5 bases at J, with 16 bases between the two ends. Germline V gene sequence: CDR1 MNHEY, CDR2 SMNVEV (reference sequence). This CDR3 has 14 amino acids. CDR3 DNA sequence: TGTGCCAGCAGTATATACGGGACACCTGACGAGCAGTACTTC. Protein sequence: CASSIYGTPDEQYF.